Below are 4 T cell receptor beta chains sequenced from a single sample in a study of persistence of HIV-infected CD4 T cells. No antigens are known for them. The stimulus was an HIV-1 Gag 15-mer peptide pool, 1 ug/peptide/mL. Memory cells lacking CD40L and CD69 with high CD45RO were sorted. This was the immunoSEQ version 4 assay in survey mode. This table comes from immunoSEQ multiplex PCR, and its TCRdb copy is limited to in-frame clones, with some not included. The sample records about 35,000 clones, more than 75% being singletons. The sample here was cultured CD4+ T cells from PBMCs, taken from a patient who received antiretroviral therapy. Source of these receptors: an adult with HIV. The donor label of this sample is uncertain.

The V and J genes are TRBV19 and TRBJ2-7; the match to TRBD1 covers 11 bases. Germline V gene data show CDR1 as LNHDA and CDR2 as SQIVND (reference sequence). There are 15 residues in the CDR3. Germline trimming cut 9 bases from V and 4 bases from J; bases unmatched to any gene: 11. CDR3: CASRSTGTGGYEQYF. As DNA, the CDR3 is TGTGCCAGCCGGAGTACCGGGACAGGGGGTTACGAGCAGTACTTC. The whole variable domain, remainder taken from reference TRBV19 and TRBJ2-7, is DGGITQSPKYLFRKEGQNVTLSCEQNLNHDAMYWYRQDPGQGLRLIYYSQIVNDFQKGDIAEGYSVSREKKESFPLTVTSAQKNPTAFYLCASRSTGTGGYEQYFGPGTRLTVT.

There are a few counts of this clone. In DNA, the CDR3 is TGTGCCAGCAGCTTTCACAGACCGAACACTGAAGCTTTCTTT. This encodes CASSFHRPNTEAFF. The V and J genes are TRBV12-1 and TRBJ1-1; the D call TRBD1 from the table was never checked on the DNA. TRBV12-1 is shown as a pseudogene. The CDR3 extends over 14 amino acids.

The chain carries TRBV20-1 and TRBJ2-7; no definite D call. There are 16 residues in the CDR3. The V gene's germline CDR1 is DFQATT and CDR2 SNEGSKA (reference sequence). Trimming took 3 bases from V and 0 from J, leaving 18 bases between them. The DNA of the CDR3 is TGCAGTGCTAGTGGTGATCGTCCTGGGATCTCCTACGAGCAGTACTTC. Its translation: CSASGDRPGISYEQYF.

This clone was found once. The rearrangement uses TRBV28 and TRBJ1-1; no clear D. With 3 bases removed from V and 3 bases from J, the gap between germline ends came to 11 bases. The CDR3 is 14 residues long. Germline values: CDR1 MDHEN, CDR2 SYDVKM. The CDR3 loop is CASSFSPADTEAFF. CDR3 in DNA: TGTGCCAGCAGTTTTTCCCCCGCGGACACTGAAGCTTTCTTT.